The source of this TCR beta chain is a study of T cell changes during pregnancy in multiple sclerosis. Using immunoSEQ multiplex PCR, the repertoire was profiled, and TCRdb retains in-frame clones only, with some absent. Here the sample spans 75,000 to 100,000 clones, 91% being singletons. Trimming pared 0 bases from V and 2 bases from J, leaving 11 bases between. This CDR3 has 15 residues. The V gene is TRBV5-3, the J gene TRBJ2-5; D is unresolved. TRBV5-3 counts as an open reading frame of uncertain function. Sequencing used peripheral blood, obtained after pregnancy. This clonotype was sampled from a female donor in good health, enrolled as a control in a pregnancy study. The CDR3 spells CARSLVARRQETQYF. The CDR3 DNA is TGTGCCAGAAGCTTGGTGGCGCGGCGGCAAGAGACCCAGTACTTC.